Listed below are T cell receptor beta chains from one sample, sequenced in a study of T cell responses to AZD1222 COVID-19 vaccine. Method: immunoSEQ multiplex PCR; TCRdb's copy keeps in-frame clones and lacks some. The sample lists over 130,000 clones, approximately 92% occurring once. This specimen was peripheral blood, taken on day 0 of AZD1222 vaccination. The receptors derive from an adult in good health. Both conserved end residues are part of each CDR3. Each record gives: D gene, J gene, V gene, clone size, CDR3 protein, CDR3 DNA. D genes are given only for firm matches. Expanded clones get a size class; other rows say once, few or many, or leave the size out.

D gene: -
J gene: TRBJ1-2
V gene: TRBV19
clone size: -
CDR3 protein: CASSVETVNYGYTF
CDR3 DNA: TGTGCCAGTAGTGTGGAGACTGTTAACTATGGCTACACCTTC

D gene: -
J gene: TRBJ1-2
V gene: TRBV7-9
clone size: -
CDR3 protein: CASSLALTGANYGYTF
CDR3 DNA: TGTGCCAGCAGCTTAGCGCTAACAGGAGCTAACTATGGCTACACCTTC

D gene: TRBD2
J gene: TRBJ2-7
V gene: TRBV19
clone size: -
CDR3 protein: CASSISASGEYEQYF
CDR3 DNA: TGTGCCAGTAGTATCTCGGCTAGCGGCGAGTACGAGCAGTACTTC

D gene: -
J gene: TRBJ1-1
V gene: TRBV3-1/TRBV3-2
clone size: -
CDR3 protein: CASSQAGLTEAFF
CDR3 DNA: TGTGCCAGCAGCCAGGCAGGGCTCACTGAAGCTTTCTTT

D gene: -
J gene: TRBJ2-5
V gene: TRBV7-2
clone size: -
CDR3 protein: CASSLASGEGETQYF
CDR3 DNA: TGTGCCAGCAGCTTAGCGTCCGGGGAAGGAGAGACCCAGTACTTC

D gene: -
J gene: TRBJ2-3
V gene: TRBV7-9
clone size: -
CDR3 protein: CASSFERGTDTQYF
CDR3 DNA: TGTGCCAGCAGCTTTGAGCGGGGCACAGATACGCAGTATTTT

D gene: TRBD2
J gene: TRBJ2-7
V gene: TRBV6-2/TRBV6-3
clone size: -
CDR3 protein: CASSRTSGVSYEQYF
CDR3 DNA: TGTGCCAGCAGTCGGACTAGCGGGGTTTCCTACGAGCAGTACTTC

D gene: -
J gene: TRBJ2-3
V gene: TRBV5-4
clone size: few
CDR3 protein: CASSYRSSTDTQYF
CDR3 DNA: TGTGCCAGTAGCTACCGGAGTAGCACAGATACGCAGTATTTT

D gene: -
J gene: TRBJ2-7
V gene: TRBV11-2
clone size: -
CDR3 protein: CASSLRGAYEQYF
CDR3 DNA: TGTGCCAGCAGCTTAAGGGGGGCCTACGAGCAGTACTTC

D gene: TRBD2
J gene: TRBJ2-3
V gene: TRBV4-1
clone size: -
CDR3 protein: CASSQTGTSGTRTDTQYF
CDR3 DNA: TGCGCCAGCAGCCAAACCGGGACTAGCGGGACCCGCACAGATACGCAGTATTTT

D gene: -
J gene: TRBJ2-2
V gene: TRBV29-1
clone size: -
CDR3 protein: CSVHDAGNTGELFF
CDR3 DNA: TGCAGCGTCCATGACGCAGGGAACACCGGGGAGCTGTTTTTT

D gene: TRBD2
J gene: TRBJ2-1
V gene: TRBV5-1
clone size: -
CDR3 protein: CASSLVLAGVNEQFF
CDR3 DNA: TGCGCCAGCAGCTTGGTACTAGCGGGAGTCAATGAGCAGTTCTTC

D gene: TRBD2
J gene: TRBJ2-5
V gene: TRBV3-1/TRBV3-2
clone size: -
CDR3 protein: CASARLAVGMETQYF
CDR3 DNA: TGTGCCAGCGCACGACTAGCGGTGGGAATGGAGACCCAGTACTTC

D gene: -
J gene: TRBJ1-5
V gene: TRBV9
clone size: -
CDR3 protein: CASSVDPNGLAVHF
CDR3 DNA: TGTGCCAGCAGCGTAGATCCTAACGGGCTGGCGGTCCATTTT

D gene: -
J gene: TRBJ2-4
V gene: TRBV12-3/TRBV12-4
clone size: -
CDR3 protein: CASSLSTENIQYF
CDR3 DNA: TGTGCCAGCAGTTTATCGACGGAAAACATTCAGTACTTC

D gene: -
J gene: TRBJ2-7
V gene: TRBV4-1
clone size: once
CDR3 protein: CASSQVGAATYEQYF
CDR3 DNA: TGCGCCAGCAGCCAAGTTGGTGCAGCCACCTACGAGCAGTACTTC

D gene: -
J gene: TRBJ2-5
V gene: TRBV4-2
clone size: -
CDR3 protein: CASSQESQETQYF
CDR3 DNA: TGTGCCAGCAGCCAAGAAAGCCAAGAGACCCAGTACTTC

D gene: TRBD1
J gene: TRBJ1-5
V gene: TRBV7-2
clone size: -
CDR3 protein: CASSFRTGNSNQPQHF
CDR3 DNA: TGTGCCAGCAGCTTCCGGACAGGGAATAGCAATCAGCCCCAGCATTTT

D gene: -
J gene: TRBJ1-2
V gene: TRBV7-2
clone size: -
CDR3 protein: CASSSGFHGYTF
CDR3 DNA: TGTGCCAGCAGCTCAGGATTCCATGGCTACACCTTC

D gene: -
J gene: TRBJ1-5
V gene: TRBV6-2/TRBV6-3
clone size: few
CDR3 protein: CASSYWGNQPQHF
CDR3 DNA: TGTGCCAGCAGTTATTGGGGAAATCAGCCCCAGCATTTT

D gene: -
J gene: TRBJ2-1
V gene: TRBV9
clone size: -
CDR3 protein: CASSVVTSSYNEQFF
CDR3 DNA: TGTGCCAGCAGCGTTGTCACAAGCTCCTACAATGAGCAGTTCTTC

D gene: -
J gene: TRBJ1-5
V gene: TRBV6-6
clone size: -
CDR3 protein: CASSYAGEGNQPQHF
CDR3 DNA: TGTGCCAGCAGTTACGCGGGGGAGGGCAATCAGCCCCAGCATTTT

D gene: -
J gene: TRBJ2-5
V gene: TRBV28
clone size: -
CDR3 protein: CASSYQTLKETQYF
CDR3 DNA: TGTGCCAGCAGTTACCAGACCCTTAAAGAGACCCAGTACTTC

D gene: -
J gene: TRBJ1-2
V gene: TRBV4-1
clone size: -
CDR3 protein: CASSQDRVLYGYTF
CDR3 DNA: TGCGCCAGCAGCCAAGACAGGGTATTATACGGCTACACCTTC

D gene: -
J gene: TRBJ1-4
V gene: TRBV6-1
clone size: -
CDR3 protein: CASSERPGSSEKLFF
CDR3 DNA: TGTGCCAGCAGTGAAAGACCTGGGAGCAGCGAAAAACTGTTTTTT

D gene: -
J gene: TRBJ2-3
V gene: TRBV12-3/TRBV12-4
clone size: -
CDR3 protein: CASFRSTDTQYF
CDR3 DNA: TGTGCCAGCTTCAGGTCCACAGATACGCAGTATTTT

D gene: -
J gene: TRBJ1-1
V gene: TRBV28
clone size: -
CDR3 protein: CASSPYREEAFF
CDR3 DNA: TGTGCCAGCAGCCCGTACAGGGAAGAAGCTTTCTTT

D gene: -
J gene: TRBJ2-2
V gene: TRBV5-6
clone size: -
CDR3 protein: CASSPRTANTGELFF
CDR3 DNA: TGTGCCAGCAGCCCAAGGACGGCGAACACCGGGGAGCTGTTTTTT

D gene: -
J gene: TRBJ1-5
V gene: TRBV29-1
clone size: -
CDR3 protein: CSVGGVNQPQHF
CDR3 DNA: TGCAGCGTTGGAGGGGTGAACCAGCCCCAGCATTTT

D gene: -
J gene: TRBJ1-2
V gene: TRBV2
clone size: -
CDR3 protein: CASRVDRNYGYTF
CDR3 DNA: TGTGCCAGCAGAGTAGACAGAAACTATGGCTACACCTTC

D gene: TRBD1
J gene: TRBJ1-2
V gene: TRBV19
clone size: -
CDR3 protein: CASSHSPGTGIYGYTF
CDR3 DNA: TGTGCCAGTAGTCACTCTCCGGGGACAGGGATCTATGGCTACACCTTC

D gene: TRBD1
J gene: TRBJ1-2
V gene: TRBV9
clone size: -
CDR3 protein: CASSVEQGNYGYTF
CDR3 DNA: TGTGCCAGCAGCGTGGAACAGGGGAACTATGGCTACACCTTC

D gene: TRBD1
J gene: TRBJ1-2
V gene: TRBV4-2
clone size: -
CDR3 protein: CASSQDPRTGGGYTF
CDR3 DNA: TGTGCCAGCAGCCAAGATCCGAGGACAGGGGGTGGCTACACCTTC

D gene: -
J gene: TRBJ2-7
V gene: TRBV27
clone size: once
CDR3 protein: CASSFQLGSYEQYF
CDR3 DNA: TGTGCCAGCAGTTTCCAGTTGGGATCCTACGAGCAGTACTTC

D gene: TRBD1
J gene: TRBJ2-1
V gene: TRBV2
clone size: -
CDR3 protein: CASKPGQGNEQFF
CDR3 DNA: TGTGCCAGCAAACCCGGACAGGGGAATGAGCAGTTCTTC

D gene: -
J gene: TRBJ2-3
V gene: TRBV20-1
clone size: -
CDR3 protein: CSASLRGATDTQYF
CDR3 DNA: TGCAGTGCTAGTTTGAGGGGGGCTACAGATACGCAGTATTTT

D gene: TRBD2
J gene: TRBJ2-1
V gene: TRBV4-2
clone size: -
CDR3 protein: CASSQSLAGVGEQFF
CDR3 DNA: TGTGCCAGCAGCCAAAGTCTAGCGGGAGTCGGTGAGCAGTTCTTC

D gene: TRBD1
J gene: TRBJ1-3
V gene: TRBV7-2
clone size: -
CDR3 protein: CASSSPRDRISAGNTIYF
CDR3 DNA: TGTGCCAGCAGCTCACCGAGGGACAGAATATCGGCCGGAAACACCATATATTTT

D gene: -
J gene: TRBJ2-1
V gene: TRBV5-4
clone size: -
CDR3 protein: CASSWTNGGNEQFF
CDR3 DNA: TGTGCCAGCAGTTGGACTAATGGAGGGAATGAGCAGTTCTTC

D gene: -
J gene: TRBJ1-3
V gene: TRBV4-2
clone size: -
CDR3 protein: CASSQVGDSGNTIYF
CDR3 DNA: TGTGCCAGCAGCCAAGTAGGTGACTCTGGAAACACCATATATTTT

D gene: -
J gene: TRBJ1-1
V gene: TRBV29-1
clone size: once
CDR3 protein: CSVVSGVFAEAFF
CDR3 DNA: TGCAGCGTTGTTTCCGGGGTTTTTGCTGAAGCTTTCTTT